The sequence of this TCR beta chain was determined in a study of beta chain features in type 1 diabetes. cDNA synthesis used the whole RNA isolate, giving expressed TCRB sequences. Repertoires were generated with immunoSEQ multiplex PCR, while TCRdb's copy carries only in-frame clones and drops some. The sample holds around 430,000 clones; 30% are singletons and the top ten take around 0.065%. This clone was counted only a few times. The sequenced sample consisted of naive CD4+ T cells from blood. This clonotype was obtained from a man in his late teens or twenties in good health.

CDR3: CSVVRGFGDTQYF. As DNA, the CDR3 is TGCAGCGTAGTCAGGGGATTCGGAGATACGCAGTATTTT. The chain has TRBV29-1 and TRBJ2-3; D may be TRBD1 (6 bases). Trimming left V 6 bases short and J 5 bases short, with 15 bases between. The CDR3 covers 13 residues. Germline values: CDR1 SQVTM, CDR2 ANQGSEA.